These 28 T cell receptor beta chains were sequenced from one sample in a study of T cell clonality in common variable immunodeficiency. Regarding the study as a whole: Reportedly, TCR beta sequences from common variable immunodeficiency showed fewer deletions and N-nucleotide insertions.

This table comes from immunoSEQ multiplex PCR, and its TCRdb copy is limited to in-frame clones, with some not included. This sample comprises roughly 39,000 clones, none seen once only. No cognate antigen is known for these TCRs. The sequenced material came from peripheral blood mononuclear cells. These TCRs come from a human donor with common variable immunodeficiency.

Details on this clone: The read stops 3 residues short of the end of the CDR3; the missing end is completed from the germline J gene. The V gene is TRBV5-1, the J gene TRBJ2-7, with 7 bases fitting TRBD2. There are 15 residues in the CDR3. Germline V gives CDR1 SGHRS, CDR2 YFSETQ. The V gene end was trimmed by 1 base and the J gene end by 0 bases; junction bases not matched to a gene: 4. The part of the CDR3 DNA that was read is TGCGCCAGCAGCTTGCCGGGCGGGGGCTCCTACGAG. It specifies CASSLPGGGSYE. Given in full, the CDR3 is CASSLPGGGSYEQYF.

The table lists this clone with many counts. The read stops 3 residues short of the end of the CDR3; the missing end is completed from the germline J gene. The rearrangement uses TRBV6-4 and TRBJ1-3; D perhaps matches TRBD1 (6 bases). Trimming cost V 6 bases and J 0 bases, with 12 bases left between them. The CDR3 consists of 15 residues. Looked up from germline, CDR1 is MRHNA and CDR2 is SNTAGT. The sequenced part of the CDR3 DNA is TGTGCCAGCAGCTCGAACAGGGTCTCTGGAAACACC. It translates to CASSSNRVSGNT. The CDR3 in its entirety is CASSSNRVSGNTIYF.

This clone was observed a handful of times. With the read ending 3 residues before the CDR3 end, the germline J gene is used to fill in that end. This chain connects TRBV7-6 to TRBJ1-3, with 7 bases lining up with TRBD1. In germline, CDR1 is SGHVS, CDR2 FNYEAQ. J was trimmed by 6 bases and V by 2 bases; bases with no gene match: 4. The CDR3 has 14 amino acids. The CDR3 DNA, read in part, is TGTGCCAGCAGCTTATCCGGGACAGCAAACACC. As protein: CASSLSGTANT. The full CDR3 is CASSLSGTANTIYF.

In its sample, this clone was seen many times. The read ends 3 residues before the CDR3 terminus; that terminus is restored from the germline J gene. This chain connects TRBV30 to TRBJ2-1; D ambiguous. This CDR3 is built from 11 residues. V lost 2 bases to trimming and J lost 6 bases, with 5 bases between them. The germline V gene encodes CDR1 GTSNPN and CDR2 SVGIG (reference sequence). The sequenced part of the CDR3 DNA is TGTGCCTGGAGTCTCCGCAATGAG. Amino acids: CAWSLRNE. The full CDR3 is CAWSLRNEQFF.

This clone showed up many times. The read terminates 3 residues before the CDR3 end, so the remaining end is supplied by the germline J gene. V and J are TRBV19 and TRBJ1-1; D uncertain. Trimming took off 4 bases at V and 7 bases at J, with 7 bases between the two ends. This CDR3 is 11 amino acids long. Germline CDR1 and CDR2: LNHDA and SQIVND (reference sequence). Incomplete CDR3 DNA: TGTGCCAGTAGTAGCGGTAATGAA. This encodes CASSSGNE. The entire CDR3 sequence reads CASSSGNEAFF.

Many counts were recorded for this clone. The CDR3 end falls 3 residues outside the read, so it is completed with the germline J gene. The same CDR3 is also encoded by other DNA sequences in this sample. V usage is TRBV6-1 and J usage is TRBJ2-7, with D maybe TRBD1 (6 bases). The CDR3 spans 15 residues. Trimming removed 5 bases at V and 1 base at J, with 15 bases between. In germline, CDR1 is MNHNS, CDR2 SASEGT. The CDR3 loop is CASSQETGRSYEQYF. Partial CDR3 DNA: TGTGCCAGCAGTCAAGAGACAGGTCGGTCCTACGAG.

This clone was detected a few times. Coverage ceases 3 residues before the CDR3 finishes, and the germline J gene fills in the end. The rearrangement joins TRBV10-1 to TRBJ2-5; 9 bases fit TRBD2. The CDR3 is made up of 13 amino acids. Germline V gene data show CDR1 as WNHNN and CDR2 as SYGVQD (reference sequence). V dropped 3 bases and J dropped 4; count of bases not matched to a gene: 0. Incomplete CDR3 DNA: TGCGCCAGCAGTGAACTAGCGGGAGAGACC. Translated: CASSELAGET. The complete CDR3 sequence is CASSELAGETQYF.

This clone was detected ten times or more. The sequence runs out 3 residues before the end of the CDR3; the remainder is reconstructed from the germline J gene. The V gene is TRBV13, the J gene TRBJ2-1, with TRBD2 matching over 12 bases. This CDR3 contains 16 residues. Germline V CDR1 and CDR2: PRHDT, FYEKMQ (reference sequence). V dropped 5 bases and J dropped 2; count of bases not matched to a gene: 4. Incomplete CDR3 DNA: TGTGCCAGCAGCAATCGACTAGCGGGGGCCTACAATGAG. Protein: CASSNRLAGAYNE. Given in full, the CDR3 is CASSNRLAGAYNEQFF.

This clone has ten or more counts. Incomplete CDR3 DNA: TGTGCCAGTAGTTCCCGCGGACTAGCGGGGCCATACAATGAG. It yields the protein CASSSRGLAGPYNE. The CDR3 in full is CASSSRGLAGPYNEQFF. The chain uses TRBV19 and TRBJ2-1, with TRBD2 matching 12 bases. The read comes to an end 3 residues before the CDR3 does, leaving the germline J gene to fill in the end. Trimming took 5 bases from V and 4 from J; bases not matched to a gene: 9. The CDR3 extends over 17 amino acids. The germline CDR1 and CDR2 sequences are LNHDA and SQIVND (reference sequence). Complete variable domain (other parts from reference TRBV19 and TRBJ2-1): DGGITQSPKYLFRKEGQNVTLSCEQNLNHDAMYWYRQDPGQGLRLIYYSQIVNDFQKGDIAEGYSVSREKKESFPLTVTSAQKNPTAFYLCASSSRGLAGPYNEQFFGPGTRLTVL.

This clone was detected ten times or more. With the read ending 3 residues before the CDR3 end, the germline J gene is used to fill in that end. The chain has TRBV28 and TRBJ2-5; 7 bases are a match to TRBD1. Germline trimming cut 6 bases from V and 1 base from J; bases unmatched to any gene: 8. Germline assignment: CDR1 MDHEN and CDR2 SYDVKM. This CDR3 spans 15 amino acids. The CDR3 protein is CASSSGAGGQETQYF. The sequenced part of the CDR3 DNA is TGTGCCAGCAGCTCCGGGGCAGGGGGCCAAGAGACC.

This clone has ten or more counts. The read gets to within 3 residues of the CDR3 end, and the germline J gene fills in the rest. This sequence joins TRBV19 and TRBJ1-1; TRBD1 agrees at 7 bases. Germline V lookup: CDR1 LNHDA, CDR2 SQIVND (reference sequence). V was clipped by 10 bases and J by 3 bases; unmatched bases: 11. The CDR3 runs to 14 residues. The CDR3 loop reads CATKEIQGYTEAFF. The CDR3 DNA, read in part, is TGTGCCACCAAAGAAATACAGGGGTACACTGAA.

This clone was counted at least ten times. The missing CDR3 end, 3 residues past where the read stops, is filled in from the germline J gene. This rearrangement joins TRBV29-1 to TRBJ2-5, with 14 nucleotides matching TRBD2. The CDR3 consists of 18 residues. CDR1 is SQVTM, CDR2 ANQGSEA, per germline. V trimming: 0 bases; J trimming: 5 bases; junction bases outside the gene matches: 11. The CDR3 bases that were read are TGCAGCGTTGAAGATCCGACTAGCGGGGGGGCCGAGGCGGAGACC. It is translated as CSVEDPTSGGAEAET. The full-length CDR3 reads as CSVEDPTSGGAEAETQYF.

This clone has a count of ten or more. With the read ending 3 residues before the CDR3 end, the germline J gene is used to fill in that end. The genes are TRBV20-1 and TRBJ2-1; 8 bases align to TRBD2. Germline CDR1 reads DFQATT; CDR2 reads SNEGSKA (reference sequence). V trimming: 3 bases; J trimming: 3 bases; junction bases outside the gene matches: 4. The CDR3 sequence is 14 residues long. The sequenced CDR3 bases are TGCAGTGCTAGGGTTAGCGGGATCTACAATGAG. Translating gives CSARVSGIYNE. The complete CDR3 protein is CSARVSGIYNEQFF.

A few counts support this clone. The CDR3 end is not reached by the read, which stops 3 residues before it; the germline J gene fills it in. This rearrangement joins TRBV7-9 to TRBJ1-6, with D perhaps TRBD1 (5 bases). V was clipped by 5 bases and J by 3 bases, with 11 bases between them. The V gene's germline CDR1 is SEHNR and CDR2 FQNEAQ (reference sequence). The CDR3 runs to 15 residues. The CDR3 DNA, read in part, is TGTGCCAGCAGCCGCGGGGCGAACTATAATTCACCC. Protein sequence: CASSRGANYNSP. The whole CDR3 reads CASSRGANYNSPLHF. Combining the CDR3 with reference TRBV7-9 and TRBJ1-6 gives the whole variable domain DTGVSQNPRHKITKRGQNVTFRCDPISEHNRLYWYRQTLGQGPEFLTYFQNEAQLEKSRLLSDRFSAERPKGSFSTLEIQRTEQGDSAMYLCASSRGANYNSPLHFGNGTRLTVT.

This clone was seen a few times. A junction end diverges from the germline sequence, so it may reflect a read error. The DNA ends 3 residues before the CDR3 does, and the rest of the CDR3 is filled in from the germline J gene. This rearrangement joins TRBV30 to TRBJ1-4; D gene unclear. The germline V gene encodes CDR1 GTSNPN and CDR2 SVGIG (reference sequence). The CDR3 runs 12 residues. The sequenced part of the CDR3 DNA is TGTGCCTGGAAAGGGCCTAAGGAAAAA. It specifies CAWKGPKEK. The CDR3 as a whole reads CAWKGPKEKLFF.

As concerns this clone: The read falls 3 residues short of the CDR3 end, and the missing part is taken from the germline J gene. The chain employs TRBV2 and TRBJ1-4; D not resolved. The CDR3 is 14 amino acids. V was pared by 4 bases and J by 0 bases, with 6 bases between. Germline V gives CDR1 SNHLY, CDR2 FYNNEI. The sequenced part of the CDR3 DNA is TGTGCCAGCAGTGGGACTGCAACTAATGAAAAA. This codes for CASSGTATNEK. The CDR3 in its entirety is CASSGTATNEKLFF.

Ten or more counts support this clone. The CDR3 end falls 3 residues outside the read, so it is completed with the germline J gene. The J gene is TRBJ1-1, the V gene TRBV10-3, with D uncertain. Germline assignment: CDR1 ENHRY and CDR2 SYGVKD. The V end was cut by 3 bases, the J end by 1 base, with 6 bases between. The CDR3 has 13 amino acids. The part of the CDR3 DNA that was read is TGTGCCATCAGTGATAGCAGGAACACTGAA. Its protein is CAISDSRNTE. The whole CDR3 sequence reads CAISDSRNTEAFF.

For this clone: The read falls 3 residues short of the CDR3 end, and the missing part is taken from the germline J gene. The chain has TRBV5-1 and TRBJ1-6, with 9 bases fitting TRBD1. The CDR3 covers 16 residues. The V gene's germline CDR1 is SGHRS and CDR2 YFSETQ. V trimming: 0 bases; J trimming: 8 bases; junction bases outside the gene matches: 6. The sequenced CDR3 bases are TGCGCCAGCAGCTTGGCCGGAGGACAGGGGTATTCACCC. It specifies CASSLAGGQGYSP. The entire CDR3 sequence reads CASSLAGGQGYSPLHF.

Remarks on this clone: The read ends 3 residues early relative to the CDR3; the germline J gene fills the gap. This chain uses TRBV20-1 with TRBJ2-7, with 7 bases aligning to TRBD1. The germline CDR1 and CDR2 sequences are DFQATT and SNEGSKA (reference sequence). The junction had 6 bases not matched to a gene; V was cut back by 3 bases and J by 4 bases. The CDR3 is 13 residues long. CDR3 amino acids: CSASLGGGYEQYF. CDR3 DNA, as far as it was read: TGCAGTGCTAGCCTAGGGGGCGGTTACGAG.

This clone was counted many times. The read finishes 3 residues shy of the CDR3 end, and the germline J gene is used to complete it. The rearrangement links TRBV14 to TRBJ2-1; D perhaps matches TRBD1 (6 bases). The germline gives CDR1 SGHDN, CDR2 FVKESK. There are 13 residues in the CDR3. Trimming removed 4 bases from V and 3 bases from J, with 7 bases in between. CDR3 bases read: TGTGCCAGCAGCCGGGACATCTACAATGAG. Amino acids: CASSRDIYNE. The entire CDR3 reads CASSRDIYNEQFF.

This clone occurred many times. The read ends 3 residues before the CDR3 terminus; that terminus is restored from the germline J gene. The chain combines TRBV2 with TRBJ2-7, with a possible D match to TRBD1 (6 bases). This CDR3 contains 14 residues. Trimming removed 6 bases at V and 0 bases at J, with 12 bases between. Germline assignment: CDR1 SNHLY and CDR2 FYNNEI. The CDR3 DNA, read in part, is TGTGCCAGCAGGACCGGGACATCCTCCTACGAG. It is translated as CASRTGTSSYE. Given in full, the CDR3 is CASRTGTSSYEQYF.

This clone came up many times. The read terminates 3 residues before the CDR3 end, so the remaining end is supplied by the germline J gene. The V gene is TRBV6-2 or TRBV6-3, the J gene TRBJ2-1, with 14 nucleotides matching TRBD2. J gave up 7 bases and V 0 bases, and 2 bases lay outside the gene matches. Germline CDR1 reads MNHEY; CDR2 reads SVGEGT. This CDR3 spans 16 amino acids. CDR3 sequence reads: CASSYSTSGGVNEQFF. The part of the CDR3 DNA that was read is TGTGCCAGCAGTTACTCGACTAGCGGGGGGGTGAATGAG.

In its sample, this clone was seen many times. The CDR3 end lies 3 residues beyond the end of the read and is filled in from the germline J gene. The V gene is TRBV27, the J gene TRBJ1-4; TRBD1 aligns across 9 bases. Trimming took 6 bases from V and 5 from J; bases not matched to a gene: 7. The CDR3 sequence is 15 residues long. CDR1 and CDR2 (germline): MNHEY, SMNVEV (reference sequence). The sequenced part of the CDR3 DNA is TGTGCCAGCAGCACATACAGGGGGCGAAATGAAAAA. This encodes CASSTYRGRNEK. The whole CDR3 reads CASSTYRGRNEKLFF.

This clone was detected a few times. The read ends 3 residues shy of where the CDR3 ends; the end is completed using the germline J gene. The chain links TRBV7-9 to TRBJ1-2, with 8 bases identical to TRBD1. V shed 3 bases, J shed 7 bases, and the junction held 7 bases outside the gene matches. This CDR3 is built from 14 residues. The germline V gene has CDR1 SEHNR and CDR2 FQNEAQ (reference sequence). The sequenced part of the CDR3 DNA is TGTGCCAGCAGCTTCTCCAGGGGGCTTGCTGGC. Protein: CASSFSRGLAG. The CDR3, in full, reads CASSFSRGLAGYTF.

CDR3: CASSPELGQAFF. Incomplete CDR3 DNA: TGTGCCAGCTCACCAGAGTTGGGGCAA. This chain links TRBV18 with TRBJ1-1, with TRBD1 as a possible D gene (5 bases). The CDR3 is cut off 3 residues early in the read; its end comes from the germline J gene. The germline gives CDR1 KGHSH, CDR2 LQKENI. CDR3 length: 12 residues.

This clone was detected many times. Coverage ceases 3 residues before the CDR3 finishes, and the germline J gene fills in the end. The chain is built from TRBV29-1 and TRBJ1-6; D might be TRBD1 (6 bases). The CDR3 runs 14 residues. V was trimmed by 6 bases and J by 7 bases, leaving 16 bases between them. Germline V gene data show CDR1 as SQVTM and CDR2 as ANQGSEA. This CDR3 is CSVLTGNQNSPLHF. CDR3 DNA (partial): TGCAGCGTCTTAACAGGGAACCAAAATTCACCC.

This clone was detected ten times or more. The DNA read from the CDR3 is TGTGCCATCAGGGGGGGGGACGGTGGGTTTGGCCCAGCTAACTATGGC. Residues: CAIRGGDGGFGPANYG. The entire CDR3 protein is CAIRGGDGGFGPANYGYTF. The chain is built from TRBV10-3 and TRBJ1-2, with TRBD1 as a possible D gene (5 bases). The read ends 3 residues before the CDR3 terminus; that terminus is restored from the germline J gene. V was pared by 6 bases and J by 0 bases, with 26 bases between. Germline V gives CDR1 ENHRY, CDR2 SYGVKD. This CDR3 contains 19 residues.

In this sample, this clone turned up many times. From the germline J gene comes the end of the CDR3, since the read stops 3 residues before it. This chain joins TRBV2 and TRBJ2-5; the match to TRBD1 covers 10 bases. The V segment lost 5 bases and the J segment 5 bases; nucleotides outside the gene matches: 8. The CDR3 runs to 15 residues. Germline CDR1 and CDR2: SNHLY and FYNNEI. The CDR3 here is CASSSGQGRVETQYF. The DNA read from the CDR3 is TGTGCCAGCAGTTCGGGACAGGGGAGAGTGGAGACC.